This TCR beta chain was obtained from a study of cytomegalovirus exposure and HLA in healthy donors. The study's findings and limits: Accurate predictions that matched the HLA-A and HLA-B alleles of most subjects were reportedly made from TCR beta sequences. The study put 150 or so TCR beta chains on its list as cytomegalovirus-associated. Data from an earlier analysis indicated that most TCR beta V segments were productive either about 90% or about 30% of the time.

Germline CDR1 SEHNR, CDR2 FQNEAQ (reference sequence). Trimming cost V 0 bases and J 8 bases, with 8 bases left between them. CDR3 size: 14 residues. With 60 Vbeta and 13 Jbeta primers, the PCR was carried out. Sequenced by immunoSEQ multiplex PCR; TCRdb stores in-frame clones only, minus some. The sample lists around 120,000 clones, about 73% occurring once. Points on this clone: Its antigen is unidentified.

This receptor was identified in a woman aged 25-40 years in good health and CMV-seropositive. The sequenced sample consisted of PBMCs. The J gene is TRBJ1-6, the V gene TRBV7-9; D perhaps matches TRBD1 (6 bases). In DNA form, the CDR3 reads TGTGCCAGCAGCTTAGCAGGGGGTGATTCACCCCTCCACTTT. Translating gives CASSLAGGDSPLHF. The full variable domain, its missing parts supplied by reference TRBV7-9 and TRBJ1-6, is DTGVSQNPRHKITKRGQNVTFRCDPISEHNRLYWYRQTLGQGPEFLTYFQNEAQLEKSRLLSDRFSAERPKGSFSTLEIQRTEQGDSAMYLCASSLAGGDSPLHFGNGTRLTVT.